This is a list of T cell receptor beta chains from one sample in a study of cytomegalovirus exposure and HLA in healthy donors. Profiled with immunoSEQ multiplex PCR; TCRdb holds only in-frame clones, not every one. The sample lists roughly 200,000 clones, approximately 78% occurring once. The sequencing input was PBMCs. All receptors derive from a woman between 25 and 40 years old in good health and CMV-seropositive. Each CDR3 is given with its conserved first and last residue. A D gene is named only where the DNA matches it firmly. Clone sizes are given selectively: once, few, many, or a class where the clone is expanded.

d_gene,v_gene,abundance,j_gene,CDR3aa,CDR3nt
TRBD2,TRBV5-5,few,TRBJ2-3,CASSKLQPGLAGGFADTQYF,TGTGCCAGCAGCAAACTACAACCGGGACTAGCGGGAGGGTTCGCAGATACGCAGTATTTT
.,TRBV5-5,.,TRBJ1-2,CASSRHSPAGYGYTF,TGTGCCAGCAGCCGTCACTCCCCCGCCGGCTATGGCTACACCTTC
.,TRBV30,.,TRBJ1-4,CAWSRLRGSEKLFF,TGTGCCTGGAGCCGGCTCCGGGGTAGTGAAAAACTGTTTTTT
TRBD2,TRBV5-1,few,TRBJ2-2,CASSLAGGQNTGELFF,TGCGCCAGCAGCTTGGCGGGGGGGCAGAACACCGGGGAGCTGTTTTTT
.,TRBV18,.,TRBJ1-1,CASSPGRVGTEAFF,TGTGCCAGCTCACCAGGCAGGGTCGGCACTGAAGCTTTCTTT
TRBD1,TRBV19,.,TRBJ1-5,CASSHTGTGGSQPQHF,TGTGCCAGTAGTCACACCGGGACAGGGGGTTCTCAGCCCCAGCATTTT
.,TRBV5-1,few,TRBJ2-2,CASSFGSGANTGELFF,TGCGCCAGCAGCTTTGGTTCAGGGGCGAACACCGGGGAGCTGTTTTTT
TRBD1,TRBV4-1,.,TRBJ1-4,CASSQEGPGTGFEKLFF,TGCGCCAGCAGCCAAGAGGGTCCCGGGACAGGGTTTGAAAAACTGTTTTTT
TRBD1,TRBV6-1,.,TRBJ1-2,CASSGDRGGYGYTF,TGTGCCAGCAGTGGCGACAGGGGGGGCTATGGCTACACCTTC
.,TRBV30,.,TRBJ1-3,CAWSEGATRTVNTIYF,TGTGCCTGGAGTGAAGGGGCGACACGGACGGTAAACACCATATATTTT
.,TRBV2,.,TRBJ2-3,CASRQYIADTQYF,TGTGCCAGCAGACAATACATCGCCGATACGCAGTATTTT
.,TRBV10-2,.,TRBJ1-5,CASSDRWSSQGGNQPQHF,TGCGCCAGCAGTGACAGGTGGTCTTCTCAGGGTGGCAATCAGCCCCAGCATTTT
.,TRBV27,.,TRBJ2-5,CASSVGGPSTQYF,TGTGCCAGCAGTGTGGGGGGACCCTCGACCCAGTACTTC
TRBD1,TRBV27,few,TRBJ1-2,CASSLRRQQGINYGYTF,TGTGCCAGCAGTTTAAGGCGACAACAGGGGATAAACTATGGCTACACCTTC
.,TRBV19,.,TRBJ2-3,CASLARLGSTDTQYF,TGTGCCAGTCTCGCCCGACTAGGGAGCACAGATACGCAGTATTTT
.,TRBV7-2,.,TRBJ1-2,CASSYGERTNYGYTF,TGTGCCAGCAGCTACGGGGAGAGGACTAACTATGGCTACACCTTC
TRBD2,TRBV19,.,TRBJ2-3,CAAGVRADTQYF,TGTGCCGCGGGGGTTCGGGCAGATACGCAGTATTTT
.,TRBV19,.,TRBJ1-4,CASTSGPNEKLFF,TGTGCCAGTACATCAGGGCCTAATGAAAAACTGTTTTTT
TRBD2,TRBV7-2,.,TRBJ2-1,CASTRNIKPGGNTPEQFF,TGTGCCAGCACTCGAAACATTAAACCGGGAGGAAACACGCCGGAGCAGTTCTTC
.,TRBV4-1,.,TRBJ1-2,CASSQAFQGYGYTF,TGCGCCAGCAGCCAAGCGTTCCAGGGGTATGGCTACACCTTC
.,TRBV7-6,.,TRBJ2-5,CASSFGETQYF,TGTGCCAGCAGCTTCGGAGAGACCCAGTACTTC
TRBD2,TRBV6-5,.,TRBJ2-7,CASSPGLAGAYEQYF,TGTGCCAGCAGCCCCGGACTAGCGGGTGCCTACGAGCAGTACTTC
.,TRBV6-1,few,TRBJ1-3,CATSQGSGNTIYF,TGTGCCACGTCACAGGGTTCTGGAAACACCATATATTTT
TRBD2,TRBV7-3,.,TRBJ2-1,CASSPGLAGDDQFF,TGTGCCAGCAGCCCGGGACTAGCGGGAGACGATCAGTTCTTC
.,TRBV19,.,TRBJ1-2,CASREQGSGYGYTF,TGTGCCAGTAGGGAGCAGGGGAGCGGCTATGGCTACACCTTC
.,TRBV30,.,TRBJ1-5,CAWSWEDNQPQHF,TGTGCCTGGAGTTGGGAGGACAATCAGCCCCAGCATTTT
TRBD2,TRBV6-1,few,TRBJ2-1,CASSEKWASGYGEQFF,TGTGCCAGCAGTGAAAAGTGGGCTAGCGGGTATGGTGAGCAGTTCTTC
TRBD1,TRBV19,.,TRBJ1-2,CASSPGGGQGSYGYTF,TGTGCCAGTAGTCCCGGGGGGGGACAGGGGAGCTATGGCTACACCTTC
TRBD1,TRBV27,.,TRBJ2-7,CASSWTGGGYEQYF,TGTGCCAGCAGTTGGACAGGGGGCGGGTACGAGCAGTACTTC
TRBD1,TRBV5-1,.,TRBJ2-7,CASSLNGQGWIEQYF,TGCGCCAGCAGCTTGAACGGACAGGGATGGATCGAGCAGTACTTC
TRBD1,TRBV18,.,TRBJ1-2,CASSRDTGADYTF,TGTGCCAGCTCACGGGACACAGGGGCAGACTACACCTTC
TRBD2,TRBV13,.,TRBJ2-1,CASSPSSGGAAYNEQFF,TGTGCCAGCAGCCCCTCTAGCGGGGGGGCCGCCTACAATGAGCAGTTCTTC
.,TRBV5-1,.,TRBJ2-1,CASSLVSDDEQFF,TGCGCCAGCAGCTTGGTTAGCGACGACGAGCAGTTCTTC